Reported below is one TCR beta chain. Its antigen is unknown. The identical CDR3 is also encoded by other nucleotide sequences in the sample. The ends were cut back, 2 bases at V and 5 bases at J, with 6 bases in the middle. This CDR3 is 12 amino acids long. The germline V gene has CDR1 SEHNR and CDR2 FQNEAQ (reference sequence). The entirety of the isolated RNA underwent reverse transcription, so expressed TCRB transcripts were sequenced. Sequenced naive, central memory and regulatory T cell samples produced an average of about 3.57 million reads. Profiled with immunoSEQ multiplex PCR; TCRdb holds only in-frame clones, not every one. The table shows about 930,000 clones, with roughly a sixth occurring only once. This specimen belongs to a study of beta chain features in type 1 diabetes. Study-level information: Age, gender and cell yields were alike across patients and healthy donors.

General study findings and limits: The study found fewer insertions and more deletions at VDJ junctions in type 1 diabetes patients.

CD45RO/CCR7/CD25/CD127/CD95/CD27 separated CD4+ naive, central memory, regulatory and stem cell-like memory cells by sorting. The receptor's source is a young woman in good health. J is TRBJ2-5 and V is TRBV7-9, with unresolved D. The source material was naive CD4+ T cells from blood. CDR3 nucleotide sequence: TGTGCCAGCAGCTTATTACGGGAGACCCAGTACTTC. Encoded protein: CASSLLRETQYF.